The clone carrying this TCR beta chain showed up just a few times. The antigen remains unidentified. With V trimmed by 0 bases and J by 4 bases, 7 bases remained unmatched. The V gene's germline CDR1 is MNHEY and CDR2 SVGEGT. This CDR3 contains 18 residues. These data are taken from a study of blood T cells in healthy people across ages. PBMCs were isolated at a quantity of at least 7 million per sample. Study-level findings and limits: It was the long-lived donors that had more naive CD4+ cells and higher diversity than aged donors.

Combining a sample-barcoded 5' primer with a J-beta primer mix, a second PCR ran for roughly 7 to 12 cycles. A template-switch adaptor with 12 random nucleotides tagged each cDNA molecule. TCRdb re-called the 5' RACE reads with MiXCR, one entry per CDR3 protein. The table has just under 900,000 distinct CDR3 sequences, more than 25% seen once. The material sequenced was blood. This clonotype was sampled from a woman of 80 years or more in good health. The V call is TRBV6-2 or TRBV6-3, the J call TRBJ2-1; 12 bases are shared with TRBD2. The CDR3: CASSYSSLAGGSYNEQFF. CDR3 DNA: TGTGCCAGCAGTTACTCTTCGCTAGCGGGGGGGTCGTACAATGAGCAGTTCTTC.